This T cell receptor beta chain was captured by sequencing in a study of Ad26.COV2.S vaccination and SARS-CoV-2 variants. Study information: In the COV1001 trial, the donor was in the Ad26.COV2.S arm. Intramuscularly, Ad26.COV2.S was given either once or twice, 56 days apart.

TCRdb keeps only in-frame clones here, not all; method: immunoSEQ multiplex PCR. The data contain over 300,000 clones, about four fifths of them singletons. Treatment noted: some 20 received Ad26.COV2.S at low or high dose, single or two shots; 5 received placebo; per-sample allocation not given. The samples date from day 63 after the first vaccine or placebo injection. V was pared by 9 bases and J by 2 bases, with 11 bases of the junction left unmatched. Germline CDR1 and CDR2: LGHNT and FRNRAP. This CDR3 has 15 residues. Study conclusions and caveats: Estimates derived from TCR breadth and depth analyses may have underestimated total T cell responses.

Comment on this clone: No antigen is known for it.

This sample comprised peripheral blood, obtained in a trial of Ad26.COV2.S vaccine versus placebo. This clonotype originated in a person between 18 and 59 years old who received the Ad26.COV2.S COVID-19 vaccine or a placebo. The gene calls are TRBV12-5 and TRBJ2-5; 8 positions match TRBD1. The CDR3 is CASGGRTGPQETQYF. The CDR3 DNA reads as TGTGCTAGCGGTGGAAGGACAGGGCCACAAGAGACCCAGTACTTC.